A single sample gave rise to the 21 T cell receptor beta chains below, sequenced in a study of T-cell memory formation after mild COVID-19. TCRdb recomputed calls from the 5' RACE reads with MiXCR, one row per CDR3 protein. The sample consists of a few hundred thousand distinct CDR3 sequences, 20% to 25% of them appearing once. Sequenced: PBMCs or a T cell subset sorted from them (not recorded which). All receptors derive from a man younger than 35 who had mild COVID-19 (a few samples of this study predate the infection). Cell type and time point are not known.

The chain employs TRBV5-1 and TRBJ2-7, with 7 positions matching TRBD1. Germline lookup yields CDR1 SGHRS and CDR2 YFSETQ. The length of the CDR3 is 16 residues. V was clipped by 0 bases and J by 2 bases; unmatched bases: 8. The CDR3, as DNA: TGCGCCAGCAGCTTGGTGACAGGGAATGCCCCCTACGAGCAGTACTTC. Its translation: CASSLVTGNAPYEQYF.

The chain couples TRBV7-3 to TRBJ2-1; TRBD1 aligns across 9 bases. This CDR3 spans 15 amino acids. The germline V gene has CDR1 SGHTA and CDR2 FQGTGA. V was clipped by 5 bases and J by 5 bases; unmatched bases: 7. The DNA of the CDR3 is TGTGCCAGCAGCCCTAGGGACAGGGTGAACAATGAGCAGTTCTTC. It codes for CASSPRDRVNNEQFF.

This clonotype was recorded at least ten times. J is TRBJ2-4 and V is TRBV7-2; tentative D call: TRBD1 (5 bases). The CDR3 contains 14 residues. V was cut by 6 bases and J by 1 base, with 10 bases left in between. CDR1 and CDR2 from the germline V gene are SGHTA and FQGNSA. The CDR3 region is CASRPQGAKNIQYF. DNA for the CDR3: TGTGCCAGCAGACCTCAGGGCGCCAAAAACATTCAGTACTTC.

The sample holds a few counts of this clonotype. J is TRBJ1-1 and V is TRBV6-2 or TRBV6-3, with 7 bases matching TRBD1. The CDR3 has 15 amino acids. The junction had 9 bases not matched to a gene; V was cut back by 5 bases and J by 3 bases. Germline V gene lookup returns CDR1 MNHEY and CDR2 SVGEGT. The CDR3: CASSTEYRGDTEAFF. CDR3 DNA sequence: TGTGCCAGCAGTACAGAATACAGGGGAGACACTGAAGCTTTCTTT.

This clonotype has more than one count but fewer than ten. The V gene is TRBV18, the J gene TRBJ1-6; TRBD1 is a possible D gene (6 bases). The germline V gene encodes CDR1 KGHSH and CDR2 LQKENI. The CDR3 contains 14 residues. Trimming pared 2 bases from V and 7 bases from J, leaving 9 bases between. The DNA for the CDR3 is TGTGCCAGCTCACCAGCAGGGGCCAATTCACCCCTCCACTTT. As protein: CASSPAGANSPLHF.

This clonotype showed up many times. The CDR3 nucleotides are TGTGCCAGCAGCCGAAACGAACAAGACAGGGGTGGTGAAGCTTTCTTT. Translating it yields CASSRNEQDRGGEAFF. V is TRBV3-1 and J is TRBJ1-1; 8 positions match TRBD1. The V gene's germline CDR1 is LGHDT and CDR2 YNNKEL (reference sequence). The CDR3 extends over 16 amino acids. The V gene end was trimmed by 4 bases and the J gene end by 7 bases; junction bases not matched to a gene: 14. The entire variable domain, with the rest obtained from reference TRBV3-1 and TRBJ1-1, is as follows: DTAVSQTPKYLVTQMGNDKSIKCEQNLGHDTMYWYKQDSKKFLKIMFSYNNKELIINETVPNRFSPKSPDKAHLNLHINSLELGDSAVYFCASSRNEQDRGGEAFFGQGTRLTVV.

This clonotype was seen more than once but under ten times. V gene TRBV7-6 combines with J gene TRBJ1-1; TRBD1 is a possible D gene (6 bases). The CDR3 consists of 12 residues. CDR1 and CDR2 from the germline V gene are SGHVS and FNYEAQ. V lost 6 bases, J lost 7 bases, and 12 bases lay in between. CDR3 nucleotide sequence: TGTGCCAGCAGAAACCAGGGGTTTGAAGCTTTCTTT. Protein sequence: CASRNQGFEAFF. The full variable domain, in which reference TRBV7-6 and TRBJ1-1 provide the parts outside the CDR3, is GAGVSQSPRYKVTKRGQDVALRCDPISGHVSLYWYRQALGQGPEFLTYFNYEAQQDKSGLPNDRFSAERPEGSISTLTIQRTEQRDSAMYRCASRNQGFEAFFGQGTRLTVV.

V usage is TRBV7-3 and J usage is TRBJ2-1; possibly TRBD1 for D (6 bases). This CDR3 spans 15 amino acids. Between the trimmed V and J ends, which lost 4 bases and 2 bases, there was a span of 12 bases. The germline CDR1 and CDR2 sequences are SGHTA and FQGTGA. CDR3 DNA sequence: TGTGCCAGCAGCTCGTCAGGGGTCCCCTACAATGAGCAGTTCTTC. Encoded protein: CASSSSGVPYNEQFF.

The J gene is TRBJ1-2, the V gene TRBV7-8; D remains unclear. The V end lost 5 bases, the J end lost 7 bases, and 23 bases lay between the germline ends. From germline, CDR1 is SGHVS and CDR2 FQNEAQ. This CDR3 comprises 16 residues. The CDR3 sequence: CASSHPAEGSFRGYTF. In nucleotides, the CDR3 is TGTGCCAGCAGCCACCCGGCGGAGGGATCATTTCGTGGCTACACCTTC.

This clonotype turned up a few times. The chain's CDR3 is CASSSPLAGSYEQYF. The CDR3 region has the DNA TGTGCCAGCAGTTCCCCCCTAGCGGGGTCCTACGAGCAGTACTTC. This chain links TRBV6-2 or TRBV6-3 with TRBJ2-7, with TRBD2 matching 9 bases. V shed 4 bases, J shed 1 base, and the junction held 5 bases outside the gene matches. The CDR3 covers 15 residues. Germline assignment: CDR1 MNHEY and CDR2 SVGEGT.

V gene TRBV20-1 combines with J gene TRBJ2-2; 11 positions agree with TRBD1. Germline CDR1 DFQATT, CDR2 SNEGSKA (reference sequence). CDR3 length equals 17 residues. The V segment lost 6 bases and the J segment 5 bases; nucleotides outside the gene matches: 14. This CDR3 is CSANGQGASPGTGELFF. For the CDR3, the DNA is TGCAGTGCCAATGGACAGGGGGCTAGCCCGGGGACCGGGGAGCTGTTTTTT.

The J gene is TRBJ2-1, the V gene TRBV3-1; D possibly corresponds to TRBD2 (6 bases). The CDR3 spans 19 residues. V lost 4 bases, J lost 4 bases, and 26 bases lay in between. From germline, CDR1 is LGHDT and CDR2 YNNKEL (reference sequence). CDR3 sequence: CASSPRAHVSGGDYNEQFF. CDR3 in DNA: TGTGCCAGCAGCCCAAGAGCCCATGTGTCCGGCGGGGATTACAATGAGCAGTTCTTC.

This clonotype has just a few counts. The V gene is TRBV12-3 or TRBV12-4, the J gene TRBJ1-5; D is unresolved. V lost 5 bases to trimming and J lost 4 bases, with 15 bases between them. This CDR3 has 15 residues. In nucleotides, the CDR3 is TGTGCCAGCAGTGGAGACGTGGTGGGGAATCAGCCCCAGCATTTT. It codes for CASSGDVVGNQPQHF.

This clonotype was seen more than once but under ten times. The chain's CDR3 is CSASPRRGEDIQYF. The CDR3 bases are TGCAGTGCTAGCCCCCGCAGGGGGGAGGACATTCAGTACTTC. The rearrangement uses TRBV20-1 and TRBJ2-4; D possibly corresponds to TRBD1 (7 bases). The germline gives CDR1 DFQATT, CDR2 SNEGSKA (reference sequence). CDR3 length: 14 amino acids. The germline V and J ends were trimmed by 3 bases and 8 bases, with 17 bases remaining between them.

In its sample, this clonotype was seen a few times. J is TRBJ1-1 and V is TRBV11-2; TRBD1 is a possible D gene (6 bases). V was cut by 1 base and J by 7 bases, with 10 bases left in between. The germline gives CDR1 SGHAT, CDR2 FQNNGV. The CDR3 length is 13 residues. CDR3 sequence: CASSLVPGVEAFF. The CDR3 DNA sequence: TGTGCCAGCAGCTTAGTCCCAGGGGTTGAAGCTTTCTTT.

This clonotype was seen many times. This chain uses TRBV25-1 with TRBJ1-4; D is uncertain. The CDR3 totals 14 residues. V was trimmed by 1 base and J by 8 bases, leaving 11 bases between them. Germline V gene data show CDR1 as MGHDK and CDR2 as SYGVNS. CDR3 bases: TGTGCCAGCAGTGAATCAAAGGGAGGGGAAAAACTGTTTTTT. Translated, it gives CASSESKGGEKLFF.

The rearrangement links TRBV2 to TRBJ2-7; D gene ambiguous. The V end was cut by 7 bases, the J end by 3 bases, with 13 bases between. CDR3 size: 13 residues. Germline loops: CDR1 SNHLY, CDR2 FYNNEI. The CDR3 protein is CASTAKWSYEQYV. DNA for the CDR3: TGTGCCAGCACCGCAAAATGGAGCTACGAGCAGTACGTC.

The V call is TRBV5-5, the J call TRBJ2-3; 12 nucleotides line up with TRBD2. With 4 bases clipped from V and 2 bases from J, the junction kept 5 bases outside the gene matches. The CDR3 sequence is 16 residues long. The V gene's germline CDR1 is SGHKS and CDR2 YYEKEE (reference sequence). CDR3 DNA sequence: TGTGCCAGCAGCCGAGGACTAGCGGGGAACACAGATACGCAGTATTTT. This gives the protein CASSRGLAGNTDTQYF.

V is TRBV20-1 and J is TRBJ2-5; no definite D call. This CDR3 comprises 12 residues. Germline CDR1 and CDR2: DFQATT and SNEGSKA (reference sequence). The V and J ends lost 6 bases and 12 bases respectively, with 20 bases between them. For the CDR3, the DNA is TGCAGTGCCGCCGGAGACGGTTATCTCAAGTACTTC. This codes for CSAAGDGYLKYF.

This clonotype was detected a few times. V is TRBV4-3 and J is TRBJ1-3; unclear D gene. Germline V gene sequence: CDR1 LGHNA, CDR2 YSLEER. Trimming stripped 1 base from V and 0 bases from J, with 7 bases between. CDR3 size: 15 residues. The CDR3, as DNA: TGCGCCAGCAGCCAAGCCGGAAGCTCTGGAAACACCATATATTTT. Translating it yields CASSQAGSSGNTIYF.

V gene TRBV18 combines with J gene TRBJ2-7; D call uncertain. Germline CDR1 KGHSH, CDR2 LQKENI. The CDR3 totals 15 residues. Trimming removed 3 bases at V and 3 bases at J, with 15 bases between. DNA for the CDR3: TGTGCCAGCTCACCCGCCTTGGGCGGCCGCTACGAGCAGTACGTC. Translated: CASSPALGGRYEQYV.